This T cell receptor (beta chain) comes out of a study of naive CD8 T cells in extremely preterm neonates. This table comes from immunoSEQ multiplex PCR, and its TCRdb copy is limited to in-frame clones, with some not included. The sample shows some 7,000 clones, just under 98% of them seen only once. With respect to this clone: Its matching antigen is unknown.

Study-wide results and limits: Preterm samples differed in productive template counts; sample size was small.

Per germline, CDR1 MDHEN and CDR2 SYDVKM. The CDR3 is 16 amino acids. With V trimmed by 1 base and J by 6 bases, 10 bases remained unmatched. Specimen: naive CD8+ T cells from blood. This sequence originates from a human donor in good health. V is TRBV28 and J is TRBJ2-7, with 9 bases lining up with TRBD2. The CDR3 loop is CASSLLYGGRAVEQYF. CDR3 DNA: TGTGCCAGCAGTTTATTGTATGGCGGGAGGGCAGTCGAGCAGTACTTC.